This TCR beta chain is drawn from a study of PD-1 blockade in classical Hodgkin lymphoma. Germline V gene sequence: CDR1 MDHEN, CDR2 SYDVKM. The CDR3 loop spans 15 amino acids. V was pared by 2 bases and J by 7 bases, with 5 bases of the junction left unmatched. All patients relapsed after autologous stem cell transplantation, and brentuximab vedotin exposure varied. Study-wide results and limits: By C4D1 there was a significant rise in CD4+ TCR diversity but not in CD8+ TCR diversity. Complete responders' baseline diversity resembled that of newly diagnosed patients. The repertoire differences lack a defined cause, possibly disease activity or prior therapy. A reduction in baseline TCR diversity was reportedly seen in newly diagnosed patients relative to healthy donors.

For this clone: Its antigen is unidentified.

Data came from immunoSEQ multiplex PCR; TCRdb stores just in-frame clones and leaves some out. Among some 96,000 clones, more than 90% were seen once, and the ten largest hold 2.5% to 3.5%. The chain links TRBV28 to TRBJ1-4, with 9 bases that match TRBD1. Sequenced here: peripheral blood mononuclear cells (PBMCs), sampled at baseline. This sequence was found in a human donor with classical Hodgkin lymphoma. CDR3 residues: CASSLQTGGSEKLFF. CDR3 nucleotides: TGTGCCAGCAGTTTACAGACAGGGGGGTCTGAAAAACTGTTTTTT. The full variable domain, in which reference TRBV28 and TRBJ1-4 provide the parts outside the CDR3, is DVKVTQSSRYLVKRTGEKVFLECVQDMDHENMFWYRQDPGLGLRLIYFSYDVKMKEKGDIPEGYSVSREKKERFSLILESASTNQTSMYLCASSLQTGGSEKLFFGSGTQLSVL.